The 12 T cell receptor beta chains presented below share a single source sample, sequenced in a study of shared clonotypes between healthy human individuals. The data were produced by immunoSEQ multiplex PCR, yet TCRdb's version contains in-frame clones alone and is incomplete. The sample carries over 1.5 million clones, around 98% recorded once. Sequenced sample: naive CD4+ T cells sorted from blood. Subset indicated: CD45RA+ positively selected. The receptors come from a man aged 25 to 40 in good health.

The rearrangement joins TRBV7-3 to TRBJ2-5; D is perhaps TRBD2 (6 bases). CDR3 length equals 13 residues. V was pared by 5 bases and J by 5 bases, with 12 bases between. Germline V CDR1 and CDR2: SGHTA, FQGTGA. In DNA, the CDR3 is TGTGCCAGCAGCCCGTACCGGGGGGAGACCCAGTACTTC. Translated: CASSPYRGETQYF.

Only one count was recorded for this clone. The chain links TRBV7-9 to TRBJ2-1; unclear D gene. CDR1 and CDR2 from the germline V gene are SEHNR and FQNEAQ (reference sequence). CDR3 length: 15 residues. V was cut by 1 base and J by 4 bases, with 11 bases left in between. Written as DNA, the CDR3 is TGTGCCAGCAGCTTAGAGTTAGTGGTTTACAATGAGCAGTTCTTC. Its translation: CASSLELVVYNEQFF. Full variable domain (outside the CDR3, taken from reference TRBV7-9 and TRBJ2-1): DTGVSQNPRHKITKRGQNVTFRCDPISEHNRLYWYRQTLGQGPEFLTYFQNEAQLEKSRLLSDRFSAERPKGSFSTLEIQRTEQGDSAMYLCASSLELVVYNEQFFGPGTRLTVL.

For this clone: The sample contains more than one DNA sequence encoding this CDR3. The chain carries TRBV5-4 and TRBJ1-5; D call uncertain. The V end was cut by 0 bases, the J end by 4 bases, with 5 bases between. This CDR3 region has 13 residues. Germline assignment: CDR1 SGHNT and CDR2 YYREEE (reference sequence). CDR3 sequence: CASSLDSNQPQHF. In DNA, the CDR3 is TGTGCCAGCAGCTTGGACAGTAATCAGCCCCAGCATTTT. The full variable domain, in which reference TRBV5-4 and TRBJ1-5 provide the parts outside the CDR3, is ETGVTQSPTHLIKTRGQQVTLRCSSQSGHNTVSWYQQALGQGPQFIFQYYREEENGRGNFPPRFSGLQFPNYSSELNVNALELDDSALYLCASSLDSNQPQHFGDGTRLSIL.

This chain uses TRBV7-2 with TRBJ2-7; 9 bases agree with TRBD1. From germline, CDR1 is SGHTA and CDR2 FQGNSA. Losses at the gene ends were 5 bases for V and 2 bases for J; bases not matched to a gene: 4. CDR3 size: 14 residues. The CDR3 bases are TGTGCCAGCAGCATCCGGGACAGGGCCTACGAGCAGTACTTC. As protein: CASSIRDRAYEQYF. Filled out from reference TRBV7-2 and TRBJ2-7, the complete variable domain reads GAGVSQSPSNKVTEKGKDVELRCDPISGHTALYWYRQSLGQGLEFLIYFQGNSAPDKSGLPSDRFSAERTGGSVSTLTIQRTQQEDSAVYLCASSIRDRAYEQYFGPGTRLTVT.

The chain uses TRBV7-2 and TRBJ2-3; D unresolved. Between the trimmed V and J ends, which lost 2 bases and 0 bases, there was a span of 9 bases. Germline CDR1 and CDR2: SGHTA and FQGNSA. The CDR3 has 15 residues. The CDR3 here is CASSLMLTSTDTQYF. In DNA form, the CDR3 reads TGTGCCAGCAGCTTAATGTTAACTAGCACAGATACGCAGTATTTT.

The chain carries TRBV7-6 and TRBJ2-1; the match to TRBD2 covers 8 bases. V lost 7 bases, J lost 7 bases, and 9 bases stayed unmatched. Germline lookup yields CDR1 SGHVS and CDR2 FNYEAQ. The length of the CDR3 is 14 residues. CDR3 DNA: TGTGCCAGCACCAGTCTCCCGGGAGGGAATGAGCAGTTCTTC. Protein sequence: CASTSLPGGNEQFF.

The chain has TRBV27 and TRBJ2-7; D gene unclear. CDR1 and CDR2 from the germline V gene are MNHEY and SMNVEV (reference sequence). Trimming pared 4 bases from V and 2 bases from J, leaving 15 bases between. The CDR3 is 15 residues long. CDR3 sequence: CASSSLSGLTYEQYF. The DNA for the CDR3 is TGTGCCAGCAGTTCCCTCTCCGGGTTAACCTACGAGCAGTACTTC.

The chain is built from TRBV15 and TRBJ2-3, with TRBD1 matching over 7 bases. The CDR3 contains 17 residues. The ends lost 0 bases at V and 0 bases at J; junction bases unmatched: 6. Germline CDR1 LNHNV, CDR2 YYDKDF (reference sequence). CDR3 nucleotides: TGTGCCACCAGCAGAGAGTTAGGGGGCGGCAGCACAGATACGCAGTATTTT. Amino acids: CATSRELGGGSTDTQYF.

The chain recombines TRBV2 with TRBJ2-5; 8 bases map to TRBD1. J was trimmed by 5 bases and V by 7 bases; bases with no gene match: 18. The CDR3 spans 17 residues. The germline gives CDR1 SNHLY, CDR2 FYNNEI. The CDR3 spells CASTVRDRIFLRETQYF. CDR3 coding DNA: TGTGCCAGCACCGTGAGGGACAGGATTTTTCTAAGGGAGACCCAGTACTTC. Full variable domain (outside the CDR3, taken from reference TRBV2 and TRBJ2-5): EPEVTQTPSHQVTQMGQEVILRCVPISNHLYFYWYRQILGQKVEFLVSFYNNEISEKSEIFDDQFSVERPDGSNFTLKIRSTKLEDSAMYFCASTVRDRIFLRETQYFGPGTRLLVL.

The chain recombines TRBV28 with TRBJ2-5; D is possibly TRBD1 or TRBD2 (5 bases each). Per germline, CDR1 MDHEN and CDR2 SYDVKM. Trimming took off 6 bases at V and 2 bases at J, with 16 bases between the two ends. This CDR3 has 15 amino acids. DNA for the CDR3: TGTGCCAGCAGACCTGGGACGGGCTGGCAAGAGACCCAGTACTTC. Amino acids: CASRPGTGWQETQYF.

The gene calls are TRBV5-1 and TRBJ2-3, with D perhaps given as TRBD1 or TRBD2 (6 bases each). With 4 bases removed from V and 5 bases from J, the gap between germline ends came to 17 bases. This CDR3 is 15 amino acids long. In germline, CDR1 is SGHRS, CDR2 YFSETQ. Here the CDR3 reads CASSISGQFLDTQYF. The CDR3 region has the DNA TGCGCCAGCAGCATTAGCGGACAGTTTTTAGATACGCAGTATTTT.

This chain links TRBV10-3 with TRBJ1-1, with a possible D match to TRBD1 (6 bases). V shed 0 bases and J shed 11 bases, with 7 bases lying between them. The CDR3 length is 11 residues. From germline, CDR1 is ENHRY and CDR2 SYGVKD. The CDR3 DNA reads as TGTGCCATCAGTGAGTCAGGGGGGGCTTTCTTT. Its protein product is CAISESGGAFF.